The 12 T cell receptor beta chains presented below share a single source sample, sequenced in a study of blood T cell repertoires in COVID-19. The repertoire was sequenced with immunoSEQ multiplex PCR; TCRdb's copy has only in-frame clones and lacks some. This table holds approximately 34,000 clones, 81% found once. Input material: peripheral blood. The origin of the receptors is a man in his 70s with COVID-19, enrolled during active disease.

This clone was seen a handful of times. This chain links TRBV3-1 (or the pseudogene TRBV3-2) with TRBJ2-3; D is possibly TRBD2 (6 bases). The CDR3 runs 16 residues. V was shortened by 1 base and J by 6 bases, with 17 bases between the two germline ends. Germline V gene sequence: CDR1 LGHDT, CDR2 YNNKEL (reference sequence). CDR3 protein: CASSQAPPPRGDTQYF. For the CDR3, the DNA is TGTGCCAGCAGCCAAGCACCCCCCCCACGGGGGGATACGCAGTATTTT.

The rearrangement joins TRBV7-9 to TRBJ1-2; a possible D gene is TRBD1 (5 bases). Trimming stripped 1 base from V and 6 bases from J, with 9 bases between. The CDR3 is 13 amino acids. Per germline, CDR1 SEHNR and CDR2 FQNEAQ (reference sequence). The CDR3 DNA is TGTGCCAGCAGCTTAGGAGGCAGGGATGGCTACACCTTC. Translating it yields CASSLGGRDGYTF.

The J gene is TRBJ1-1, the V gene TRBV6-2 or TRBV6-3, with TRBD1 matching 8 bases. The CDR3 has 16 amino acids. Germline V lookup: CDR1 MNHEY, CDR2 SVGEGT. With 6 bases clipped from V and 3 bases from J, the junction kept 12 bases outside the gene matches. This chain's CDR3 is CASSHVTGRGHTEAFF. In DNA, the CDR3 is TGTGCCAGCAGCCACGTAACCGGCAGGGGGCACACTGAAGCTTTCTTT.

The chain combines TRBV25-1 with TRBJ1-1; D is unresolved. CDR1 and CDR2 (germline): MGHDK, SYGVNS. This CDR3 spans 14 amino acids. The ends were cut back, 4 bases at V and 4 bases at J, with 13 bases in the middle. The CDR3 protein is CASSAPGWSTEAFF. The CDR3 DNA reads TGTGCCAGCAGTGCTCCGGGGTGGAGCACTGAAGCTTTCTTT. Together with reference TRBV25-1 and TRBJ1-1, the CDR3 gives the full variable domain: EADIYQTPRYLVIGTGKKITLECSQTMGHDKMYWYQQDPGMELHLIHYSYGVNSTEKGDLSSESTVSRIRTEHFPLTLESARPSHTSQYLCASSAPGWSTEAFFGQGTRLTVV.

This sequence joins TRBV4-3 and TRBJ2-6; possible D gene TRBD1, 5 bases. Germline CDR1 reads LGHNA; CDR2 reads YSLEER. The CDR3 totals 19 residues. Between the trimmed V and J ends, which lost 0 bases and 0 bases, there was a span of 15 bases. The chain's CDR3 is CASSQDWARAHSGANVLTF. The CDR3 region has the DNA TGCGCCAGCAGCCAAGACTGGGCCAGGGCCCACTCTGGGGCCAACGTCCTGACTTTC.

This chain joins TRBV11-2 and TRBJ2-7; 12 nucleotides align to TRBD2. V lost 3 bases and J lost 3; bases outside the gene matches: 3. Germline V lookup: CDR1 SGHAT, CDR2 FQNNGV. CDR3 length equals 15 residues. CDR3 sequence: CASSLRTSGIYEQYF. As DNA, the CDR3 is TGTGCCAGCAGCTTGAGGACTAGCGGGATCTACGAGCAGTACTTC.

This clone was recorded once. The chain is built from TRBV29-1 and TRBJ2-4; 7 nucleotides agree with TRBD2. The germline gives CDR1 SQVTM, CDR2 ANQGSEA. The CDR3 is made up of 13 amino acids. Trimming at V came to 1 base and at J to 7 bases, leaving 4 bases not matched to a gene. The CDR3 DNA reads TGCAGCGTTGAAGTCGACGGGAGGAACATTCAGTACTTC. Its protein product is CSVEVDGRNIQYF.

The CDR3 here is CASSAGTGDQPQHF. The CDR3 nucleotides read TGTGCCAGCAGTGCCGGGACAGGGGACCAGCCCCAGCATTTT. This chain joins TRBV5-8 and TRBJ1-5; 10 nucleotides line up with TRBD1. V was pared by 5 bases and J by 7 bases, with 6 bases of the junction left unmatched. The V gene's germline CDR1 is SGHTS and CDR2 YDEGEE. CDR3 length equals 14 residues.

This clone was detected only once. V gene TRBV2 combines with J gene TRBJ1-5, with 7 positions matching TRBD1. The J segment lost 4 bases and the V segment lost 5 bases, leaving 2 bases of the junction unmatched. Germline lookup yields CDR1 SNHLY and CDR2 FYNNEI. This CDR3 spans 13 amino acids. CDR3: CASSSTGNQPQHF. In DNA form, the CDR3 reads TGTGCCAGCAGTTCGACAGGGAATCAGCCCCAGCATTTT.

This clone was counted a few times. The V call is TRBV4-2, the J call TRBJ2-1; tentatively, D is TRBD1 (6 bases). The V end was cut by 0 bases, the J end by 9 bases, with 15 bases between. From germline, CDR1 is LGHNA and CDR2 YNFKEQ. The CDR3 has 15 residues. The chain's CDR3 is CASSQDLRGGTEQFF. The CDR3 bases are TGTGCCAGCAGCCAAGATCTTCGAGGGGGTACTGAGCAGTTCTTC.

This chain links TRBV29-1 with TRBJ1-5; a weak D match, TRBD1 (5 bases). Germline values: CDR1 SQVTM, CDR2 ANQGSEA. This CDR3 is 13 amino acids long. V lost 4 bases and J 3 bases, leaving 10 bases between the germline ends. CDR3 sequence reads: CSVVTVNNQPQHF. The DNA for the CDR3 is TGCAGCGTTGTGACAGTTAACAATCAGCCCCAGCATTTT.

The chain employs TRBV5-4 and TRBJ1-2, with D tentatively TRBD1 (6 bases). V lost 2 bases and J 6 bases, leaving 8 bases between the germline ends. The CDR3 spans 12 residues. The germline V gene has CDR1 SGHNT and CDR2 YYREEE (reference sequence). The CDR3 here is CASSFRGNGYTF. DNA of the CDR3: TGTGCCAGCAGCTTTAGGGGGAATGGCTACACCTTC. Drawing the rest from reference TRBV5-4 and TRBJ1-2, the complete variable domain is ETGVTQSPTHLIKTRGQQVTLRCSSQSGHNTVSWYQQALGQGPQFIFQYYREEENGRGNFPPRFSGLQFPNYSSELNVNALELDDSALYLCASSFRGNGYTFGSGTRLTVV.